This T cell receptor (beta chain) was retrieved from a study of blood T cell repertoires in COVID-19. The data were produced by immunoSEQ multiplex PCR, yet TCRdb's version contains in-frame clones alone and is incomplete. The data hold roughly 290,000 clones, with over 75% observed a single time. The CDR3 contains 16 residues. The clonotype was recovered from a woman between 55 and 75 years old with acute or convalescent COVID-19. The V call is TRBV12-2, the J call TRBJ1-2; the D call of TRBD1 is as the table states it, not checked on the DNA. TRBV12-2 represents a pseudogene. Source material: peripheral blood. This chain's CDR3 is CASRQRRTGGDYGYTF. In DNA, the CDR3 is TGTGCAAGTCGTCAACGACGGACAGGGGGGGACTATGGCTACACCTTC.